The 27 T cell receptor beta chains presented below share a single source sample, sequenced in a study of blood T cell repertoires in COVID-19. Profiled with immunoSEQ multiplex PCR; TCRdb holds only in-frame clones, not every one. The top ten clones hold 7.5% to 10% of a sample with 100,000 or so clones, roughly 86% of them seen once. Material: peripheral blood. The source is a man aged 35 to 55 with active or convalescent COVID-19.

This chain joins TRBV7-3 and TRBJ2-3; D possibly corresponds to TRBD2 (6 bases). Germline loops: CDR1 SGHTA, CDR2 FQGTGA. Trimming shortened V by 6 bases and J by 2 bases, and 15 bases separated the two germline ends. The CDR3 sequence is 15 residues long. CDR3 nucleotides: TGTGCCAGCAGAAACCCGGGACTCCCCACAGATACGCAGTATTTT. This codes for CASRNPGLPTDTQYF.

This clone was observed once. This chain connects TRBV6-5 to TRBJ1-5; D gene uncertain. This CDR3 is 13 amino acids long. Trimming cost V 5 bases and J 6 bases, with 11 bases left between them. Germline V lookup: CDR1 MNHEY, CDR2 SVGAGI. DNA for the CDR3: TGTGCCAGCAGTCGGACTTGGGGTCAGCCCCAGCATTTT. Amino acids: CASSRTWGQPQHF.

This chain links TRBV6-5 with TRBJ2-1; D is possibly TRBD1 (6 bases). This CDR3 is built from 15 residues. The V end lost 2 bases, the J end lost 4 bases, and 12 bases lay between the germline ends. Germline V gives CDR1 MNHEY, CDR2 SVGAGI. This CDR3 reads CASSYRTVAYNEQFF. Written as DNA, the CDR3 is TGTGCCAGCAGTTACAGGACAGTAGCATACAATGAGCAGTTCTTC.

This sequence joins TRBV14 and TRBJ1-1; no firm D call. Germline CDR1 and CDR2: SGHDN and FVKESK. V shed 0 bases and J shed 4 bases, with 12 bases lying between them. The CDR3 has 15 amino acids. In DNA, the CDR3 is TGTGCCAGCAGCCAAGATACTTCAGCGAGCACTGAAGCTTTCTTT. The encoded protein is CASSQDTSASTEAFF.

J is TRBJ1-2 and V is TRBV14; D unclear. CDR1 is SGHDN and CDR2 is FVKESK in the germline V gene. Trimming shortened V by 5 bases and J by 7 bases, and 17 bases separated the two germline ends. This CDR3 region has 14 residues. CDR3 loop: CASSFDPQAGGYTF. The CDR3 region has the DNA TGTGCCAGCAGCTTCGACCCCCAGGCAGGTGGCTACACCTTC.

The chain uses TRBV7-2 and TRBJ2-5, with 8 bases matching TRBD2. Trimming took 1 base from V and 4 from J; bases not matched to a gene: 5. CDR3 length: 15 residues. Germline V CDR1 and CDR2: SGHTA, FQGNSA. The CDR3 sequence is CASSLGNGGGETQYF. CDR3 coding DNA: TGTGCCAGCAGCTTAGGGAACGGGGGGGGAGAGACCCAGTACTTC. Looking up the rest from reference TRBV7-2 and TRBJ2-5 gives the full variable domain: GAGVSQSPSNKVTEKGKDVELRCDPISGHTALYWYRQSLGQGLEFLIYFQGNSAPDKSGLPSDRFSAERTGGSVSTLTIQRTQQEDSAVYLCASSLGNGGGETQYFGPGTRLLVL.

This clone was detected only once. The chain uses TRBV6-5 and TRBJ1-6, with no clear D. The V and J ends lost 2 bases and 6 bases respectively, with 11 bases between them. Germline V lookup: CDR1 MNHEY, CDR2 SVGAGI. CDR3 length equals 15 residues. CDR3 sequence: CASSYALAGNSPLHF. CDR3 in DNA: TGTGCCAGCAGTTACGCCCTCGCGGGTAATTCACCCCTCCACTTT.

The DNA of the CDR3 is TGCGCCAGCAGCCAAGATATAGTTTCCGGGGAGCTGTTTTTT. Translating gives CASSQDIVSGELFF. The chain couples TRBV4-3 to TRBJ2-2; D is undetermined. Trimming took 0 bases from V and 6 from J, leaving 8 bases between them. CDR1 and CDR2 (germline): LGHNA, YSLEER. The CDR3 is made up of 14 amino acids.

The J gene is TRBJ1-3, the V gene TRBV7-9, with 9 bases lining up with TRBD1. Germline V gene lookup returns CDR1 SEHNR and CDR2 FQNEAQ (reference sequence). The trim removed 3 bases at V and 4 bases at J, leaving 4 bases unmatched. The CDR3 totals 15 residues. Written as DNA, the CDR3 is TGTGCCAGCAGCTTCCTACAGGGGGCGGGAAACACCATATATTTT. Its translation is CASSFLQGAGNTIYF.

The gene calls are TRBV6-5 and TRBJ1-6, with D unclear. Deletions cut 2 bases from V and 11 bases from J, with 16 bases between. This CDR3 spans 15 amino acids. From germline, CDR1 is MNHEY and CDR2 SVGAGI. CDR3 sequence reads: CASSYGVGSGPPLHF. For the CDR3, the DNA is TGTGCCAGCAGTTACGGGGTAGGGAGCGGACCACCCCTCCACTTT.

The chain couples TRBV7-9 to TRBJ2-5; TRBD1 aligns across 7 bases. Germline V gene sequence: CDR1 SEHNR, CDR2 FQNEAQ (reference sequence). The CDR3 consists of 14 residues. The trim removed 5 bases at V and 2 bases at J, leaving 5 bases unmatched. In DNA form, the CDR3 reads TGTGCCAGCAGCAGGGACAGACCTCAAGAGACCCAGTACTTC. Translation gives CASSRDRPQETQYF. Full variable domain (remainder filled in from reference TRBV7-9 and TRBJ2-5): DTGVSQNPRHKITKRGQNVTFRCDPISEHNRLYWYRQTLGQGPEFLTYFQNEAQLEKSRLLSDRFSAERPKGSFSTLEIQRTEQGDSAMYLCASSRDRPQETQYFGPGTRLLVL.

V gene TRBV6-6 combines with J gene TRBJ1-5; D is possibly TRBD1 (5 bases). The CDR3 has 14 residues. Per the germline V gene, CDR1 is MNHNY and CDR2 is SVGAGI (reference sequence). The V and J ends lost 1 base and 6 bases respectively, with 10 bases between them. CDR3 region: CASSYLGGSQPQHF. CDR3 nucleotides: TGTGCCAGCAGTTACTTGGGGGGAAGTCAGCCCCAGCATTTT.

This chain connects TRBV9 to TRBJ1-6; 7 bases are a match to TRBD1. The ends lost 3 bases at V and 13 bases at J; junction bases unmatched: 10. The germline CDR1 and CDR2 sequences are SGDLS and YYNGEE. This CDR3 has 14 amino acids. In nucleotides, the CDR3 is TGTGCCAGCAGCGAACGACAGGGTTCTTCGCCCCTCCACTTT. Translated, it gives CASSERQGSSPLHF.

The chain is built from TRBV19 and TRBJ1-5; TRBD1 is a possible D gene (5 bases). The CDR3 totals 14 residues. V gave up 5 bases and J gave up 2 bases, with 10 bases separating them. Germline V gene lookup returns CDR1 LNHDA and CDR2 SQIVND (reference sequence). The CDR3 region is CASSLVQGNQPQHF. The CDR3 coding sequence is TGTGCCAGTAGTCTAGTACAGGGCAATCAGCCCCAGCATTTT.

This clone appeared a single time. This sequence joins TRBV6-2 or TRBV6-3 and TRBJ1-2, with 7 bases identical to TRBD1. The CDR3 extends over 14 amino acids. With 0 bases clipped from V and 4 bases from J, the junction kept 2 bases outside the gene matches. CDR1 is MNHEY, CDR2 SVGEGT, per germline. CDR3 sequence: CASSYSNRGYGYTF. The CDR3 coding sequence is TGTGCCAGCAGTTACTCAAACAGGGGCTATGGCTACACCTTC.

V is TRBV18 and J is TRBJ2-1; TRBD2 agrees at 14 bases. Germline values: CDR1 KGHSH, CDR2 LQKENI. The ends lost 3 bases at V and 5 bases at J; junction bases unmatched: 9. The CDR3 has 18 amino acids. Here the CDR3 reads CASSPRNLGLAGDNEQFF. CDR3 sequence (DNA): TGTGCCAGCTCACCCCGGAACCTGGGACTAGCGGGGGACAATGAGCAGTTCTTC. Drawing the rest from reference TRBV18 and TRBJ2-1, the complete variable domain is NAGVMQNPRHLVRRRGQEARLRCSPMKGHSHVYWYRQLPEEGLKFMVYLQKENIIDESGMPKERFSAEFPKEGPSILRIQQVVRGDSAAYFCASSPRNLGLAGDNEQFFGPGTRLTVL.

The chain has TRBV2 and TRBJ1-4; 7 positions agree with TRBD1. This CDR3 region has 16 residues. Germline-derived CDR1 and CDR2 are SNHLY and FYNNEI. Trimming took 4 bases from V and 1 from J; bases not matched to a gene: 6. The CDR3 loop reads CASSVARGRTNEKLFF. In DNA, the CDR3 is TGTGCCAGCAGTGTAGCCAGGGGGAGAACTAATGAAAAACTGTTTTTT.

This sequence joins TRBV6-5 and TRBJ1-3; D might be TRBD1 (5 bases). The CDR3 consists of 14 residues. Trimming took off 5 bases at V and 0 bases at J, with 8 bases between the two ends. The germline CDR1 and CDR2 sequences are MNHEY and SVGAGI. CDR3 amino acids: CASSRGASGNTIYF. In DNA form, the CDR3 reads TGTGCCAGCAGTCGCGGGGCCTCTGGAAACACCATATATTTT.

CDR3 nucleotide sequence: TGTGCCATCCGGGACAGGGGTTCCACTAATGAAAAACTGTTTTTT. Protein: CAIRDRGSTNEKLFF. This sequence joins TRBV6-5 and TRBJ1-4; 10 bases line up with TRBD1. From germline, CDR1 is MNHEY and CDR2 SVGAGI. This CDR3 has 15 residues. Unmatched junction bases numbered 7, after V lost 10 bases and J lost 2 bases.

CDR3 DNA: TGTGCCAGCAGCGACTGGTATTACAATGAGCAGTTCTTC. Translation gives CASSDWYYNEQFF. V gene TRBV6-6 combines with J gene TRBJ2-1; D remains unclear. CDR1 is MNHNY and CDR2 is SVGAGI in the germline V gene (reference sequence). V gave up 6 bases and J gave up 4 bases, with 10 bases separating them. This CDR3 contains 13 residues.

The V call is TRBV7-2, the J call TRBJ2-5; the D gene is possibly TRBD2 (5 bases). Per the germline V gene, CDR1 is SGHTA and CDR2 is FQGNSA. The CDR3 runs to 13 residues. The V end was cut by 4 bases, the J end by 4 bases, with 10 bases between. The CDR3 DNA sequence: TGTGCCAGCAGCTCACTAGTAGGAGAGACCCAGTACTTC. The encoded protein is CASSSLVGETQYF.

The V gene is TRBV27, the J gene TRBJ1-1; 7 nucleotides line up with TRBD1. V shed 5 bases, J shed 1 base, and the junction held 4 bases outside the gene matches. The germline V gene encodes CDR1 MNHEY and CDR2 SMNVEV (reference sequence). This CDR3 has 14 amino acids. CDR3 loop: CASSLGGPNTEAFF. The CDR3, as DNA: TGTGCCAGCAGTCTAGGGGGCCCGAACACTGAAGCTTTCTTT.

The chain employs TRBV2 and TRBJ2-7; 8 bases are a match to TRBD2. Germline values: CDR1 SNHLY, CDR2 FYNNEI. The CDR3 totals 15 residues. V dropped 5 bases and J dropped 6; count of bases not matched to a gene: 12. The CDR3 region has the DNA TGTGCCAGCAGTAGCGGGGCGGGGGGCCTCGGCGAGCAGTACTTC. This gives the protein CASSSGAGGLGEQYF. The full variable domain, in which reference TRBV2 and TRBJ2-7 provide the parts outside the CDR3, is EPEVTQTPSHQVTQMGQEVILRCVPISNHLYFYWYRQILGQKVEFLVSFYNNEISEKSEIFDDQFSVERPDGSNFTLKIRSTKLEDSAMYFCASSSGAGGLGEQYFGPGTRLTVT.

V and J are TRBV4-1 and TRBJ2-5; 10 bases align to TRBD2. Germline V gene sequence: CDR1 MGHRA, CDR2 YSYEKL. J lost 1 base, V lost 1 base, and 6 bases had no gene match. The CDR3 extends over 17 amino acids. CDR3 loop: CASSQVRLAGVQETQYF. In nucleotides, the CDR3 is TGCGCCAGCAGCCAAGTTCGCCTAGCGGGGGTCCAAGAGACCCAGTACTTC.

CDR3 in DNA: TGTGCCAGCTCACTCTACAGGACAAGAAATGAAAAACTGTTTTTT. Translation: CASSLYRTRNEKLFF. This chain connects TRBV18 to TRBJ1-4, with D possibly being TRBD1 (5 bases). V lost 4 bases, J lost 5 bases, and 14 bases lay in between. Germline V CDR1 and CDR2: KGHSH, LQKENI. The CDR3 spans 15 residues.

The chain has TRBV7-9 and TRBJ2-1; 8 positions agree with TRBD2. With 7 bases clipped from V and 3 bases from J, the junction kept 8 bases outside the gene matches. The CDR3 is 15 amino acids. The V gene's germline CDR1 is SEHNR and CDR2 FQNEAQ (reference sequence). The CDR3 bases are TGTGCCAGCACTAGATCAGCGGGGGTCTACAATGAGCAGTTCTTC. Translating gives CASTRSAGVYNEQFF.

The chain is built from TRBV30 and TRBJ1-2, with D possibly being TRBD1 (5 bases). Trimming removed 4 bases from V and 8 bases from J, with 14 bases in between. The CDR3 consists of 12 residues. Germline V gives CDR1 GTSNPN, CDR2 SVGIG (reference sequence). The CDR3 DNA is TGTGCCTGGAACGCGGGGCCGGGCGGCTACACCTTC. It yields the protein CAWNAGPGGYTF.